One T cell receptor (beta chain) is described in this entry. What it binds is not known. This entry is derived from a study of CD8+ T cells in alopecia areata. Study findings and constraints: Scalp clonality dropped significantly under tofacitinib, as did expanded CD8+ top-100 clones.

CDR3 length: 13 residues. Germline V gene data show CDR1 as LNHNV and CDR2 as YYDKDF (reference sequence). V was clipped by 5 bases and J by 9 bases, with 14 bases between them. cDNA serving as the sequencing template came from extracted, reverse transcribed RNA. Produced via immunoSEQ multiplex PCR; TCRdb's table is partial and in-frame only. The profile shows 170,000 or so clones, roughly 62% of them singletons. Indicated treatment: oral pan-JAK inhibitor, 5-10 mg twice daily. Sorting separated CD4+ and CD8+ T cells out of PBMCs. The TCR originated in a human donor with alopecia areata. The source material was CD8+ T cells sorted from blood, sampled at week 24, from a patient treated with tofacitinib. V is TRBV15 and J is TRBJ1-5; D gene ambiguous. In DNA form, the CDR3 reads TGTGCCACCAGCGAGTGGGCCCGGCGGCCCCAGCATTTT. It encodes CATSEWARRPQHF.